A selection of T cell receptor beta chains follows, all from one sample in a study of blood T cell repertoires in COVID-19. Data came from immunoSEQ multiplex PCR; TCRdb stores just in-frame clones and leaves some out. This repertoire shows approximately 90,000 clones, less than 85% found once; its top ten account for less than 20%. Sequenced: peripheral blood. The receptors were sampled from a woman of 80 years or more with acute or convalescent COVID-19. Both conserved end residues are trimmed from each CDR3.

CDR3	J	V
ASSGQPLSDYGYT	TRBJ1-2	TRBV27
ASSQADREANVLT	TRBJ2-6	TRBV4-1
ASSVGRQGTGELF	TRBJ2-2	TRBV9
ATSTGGRAYEQF	TRBJ2-1	TRBV24-1
AISFQGAEAF	TRBJ1-1	TRBV10-3
ASSAGPAGSSYEQY	TRBJ2-7	TRBV18
SVGWGEDSEAF	TRBJ1-1	TRBV29-1
ASSSPLQDRANIQY	TRBJ2-4	TRBV7-9
ATSGQGRDTQY	TRBJ2-3	TRBV24-1
ASSPPDRGTQY	TRBJ2-5	TRBV18
ASSRWGGTASYEQY	TRBJ2-7	TRBV19
ASRTGGFRQPQH	TRBJ1-5	TRBV19
ASSLVRTGELF	TRBJ2-2	TRBV11-2
ASSRRPGNSGNTIY	TRBJ1-3	TRBV19
ASSLTGTGSNEQY	TRBJ2-7	TRBV14
ASSLRTGTRGDEQY	TRBJ2-7	TRBV7-3
ASSPTGAGYGYT	TRBJ1-2	TRBV9
ASSPFVRGTDEKLF	TRBJ1-4	TRBV18
ATSSARVGGPSRINEQF	TRBJ2-1	TRBV24-1
ASSPSGQGNTIY	TRBJ1-3	TRBV6-6
ASSLVVAGGADTQY	TRBJ2-3	TRBV5-5
ASSFKGGETQY	TRBJ2-5	TRBV7-2
ASSQDRARGYYGYT	TRBJ1-2	TRBV4-2
ASSALQGRITEAF	TRBJ1-1	TRBV11-2
ASSKTSGVYNEQF	TRBJ2-1	TRBV7-8
ATSDSDKGDVETQY	TRBJ2-5	TRBV24-1
ASSPAGTGGYEQY	TRBJ2-7	TRBV5-1
ATSRDNRNTEAF	TRBJ1-1	TRBV15
ASSPQIRGLNQPQH	TRBJ1-5	TRBV11-2
ASSHNRNIQY	TRBJ2-4	TRBV14
ASSRSKGGNEQF	TRBJ2-1	TRBV2
SVGGQGGDTQY	TRBJ2-3	TRBV29-1
ASSVAGSLQETQY	TRBJ2-5	TRBV9
ASSSPGLRTDTQY	TRBJ2-3	TRBV7-8
SVESQRERSEQY	TRBJ2-7	TRBV29-1
ASSQDVVGTARNTIY	TRBJ1-3	TRBV4-1
ASSPSQGAGEKLF	TRBJ1-4	TRBV13
ASSQDTGTLGVATQY	TRBJ2-5	TRBV4-2
ASSLRGQGGYT	TRBJ1-2	TRBV7-2
ASSYLAGGQGEQY	TRBJ2-7	TRBV6-5